This T cell receptor beta chain was identified in a study of T cells after yellow fever vaccination. In its sample, this clonotype was seen many times. The antigen is undetermined. Via MiXCR, TCRdb re-called the 5' RACE reads, giving one row per CDR3 protein. The sample lists some 560,000 distinct CDR3 sequences, 17% occurring once. Study results and caveats: The secondary response was weaker but peaked faster, day 5 versus 15. Detected again after the booster were most primary-vaccination clones, at 96% CD4 and more than 70% CD8.

This CDR3 spans 10 amino acids. Trimming pared 1 base from V and 7 bases from J, leaving 0 bases between. CDR1 is SNHLY and CDR2 is FYNNEI in the germline V gene. V usage is TRBV2 and J usage is TRBJ2-3; D is ambiguous. This receptor was taken from a young man who received the YFV17D yellow fever vaccine. This specimen was PBMCs, taken about 5 days after the first yellow fever vaccination. CDR3 in amino acids: CASSEDTQYF. The CDR3 nucleotides are TGTGCCAGCAGTGAAGATACGCAGTATTTT. Combining the CDR3 with reference TRBV2 and TRBJ2-3 gives the whole variable domain EPEVTQTPSHQVTQMGQEVILRCVPISNHLYFYWYRQILGQKVEFLVSFYNNEISEKSEIFDDQFSVERPDGSNFTLKIRSTKLEDSAMYFCASSEDTQYFGPGTRLTVL.